This TCR beta chain was captured by sequencing in a study of blood T cell repertoires in COVID-19. Methods used by the authors: Reference gene primer amplification yielded estimated nucleated cell counts. Profiled with immunoSEQ multiplex PCR; TCRdb holds only in-frame clones, not every one. D and trimming were read from the DNA, whereas the V and J calls and clone size are those reported in that table. The table includes approximately 200,000 clones, 84% detected once. The study assigned cohorts using participant-reported clinical history. The clonotype was recovered from a woman in her 30s who had recovered from COVID-19. The sample was PBMCs or T cells enriched from blood (not recorded which).

The CDR3: CATSRAWDYREQFF. The DNA of the CDR3 is TGTGCCACCAGCAGAGCCTGGGACTACAGGGAGCAGTTCTTC. This chain joins TRBV15 and TRBJ2-1; 7 bases are a match to TRBD2. J was trimmed by 10 bases and V by 1 base; bases with no gene match: 7. The CDR3 spans 14 residues. CDR1 is LNHNV, CDR2 YYDKDF, per germline (reference sequence).